Presented here are 16 T cell receptor beta chains from one specimen sequenced in a study of blood T cells in healthy people across ages. Primed by a sample-barcoded 5' primer and a J-beta primer mix, a second PCR proceeded for 7 to 11 cycles. TCRdb ran MiXCR on the 5' RACE reads and lists one entry per CDR3 protein. The data contain about 780,000 distinct CDR3 sequences, more than 35% of them singletons. Sequenced sample: blood. These receptors all stem from a man of 80 years or more in good health.

This clonotype was seen only a few times. The V gene is TRBV7-2, the J gene TRBJ1-5; tentatively, D is TRBD1 (5 bases). Germline V CDR1 and CDR2: SGHTA, FQGNSA. Trimming removed 5 bases at V and 8 bases at J, with 16 bases between. This CDR3 has 14 amino acids. CDR3 residues: CASSPGLHSKPQHF. CDR3 in DNA: TGTGCCAGCAGCCCGGGACTCCATTCGAAGCCCCAGCATTTT. Full variable domain (remainder filled in from reference TRBV7-2 and TRBJ1-5): GAGVSQSPSNKVTEKGKDVELRCDPISGHTALYWYRQSLGQGLEFLIYFQGNSAPDKSGLPSDRFSAERTGGSVSTLTIQRTQQEDSAVYLCASSPGLHSKPQHFGDGTRLSIL.

V is TRBV4-3 and J is TRBJ2-1; D is tentatively TRBD1 or TRBD2 (5 bases each). The J call could be wrong; TRBJ2-7 is a better fit for the DNA end. The CDR3 sequence is 19 residues long. CDR1 LGHNA and CDR2 YSLEER come from the germline V gene. The CDR3 loop is CASSQDPGLGESSYNEQYF. The CDR3 DNA is TGCGCCAGCAGCCAAGATCCTGGGCTAGGGGAGAGCTCCTACAATGAGCAGTACTTC.

The chain links TRBV10-3 to TRBJ1-1, with a weak D call TRBD1 (5 bases). Per the germline V gene, CDR1 is ENHRY and CDR2 is SYGVKD. Trimming removed 3 bases at V and 5 bases at J, with 19 bases between. The CDR3 has 16 residues. The CDR3 DNA reads as TGTGCCATCAGTGACGTGGGGTCGGGGGTGGATACTGAAGCTTTCTTT. Translating gives CAISDVGSGVDTEAFF.

This chain joins TRBV9 and TRBJ1-1; 8 nucleotides align to TRBD1. This CDR3 is built from 16 residues. V was clipped by 2 bases and J by 5 bases; unmatched bases: 11. Germline-derived CDR1 and CDR2 are SGDLS and YYNGEE. The CDR3 sequence: CASSVDSQGARTEAFF. In DNA, the CDR3 is TGTGCCAGCAGCGTGGATTCTCAGGGGGCGCGGACTGAAGCTTTCTTT.

About this clonotype itself: One end of the junction does not line up with germline, which may come from a read error. This chain connects TRBV10-3 to TRBJ2-4, with TRBD2 matching 12 bases. This CDR3 contains 17 residues. Germline values: CDR1 ENHRY, CDR2 SYGVKD. CDR3 DNA: TGTGTCATCAGTGAGTCGACCCTAGCGGGAGGGTCGGACATTCAGTACTTC. Its protein is CVISESTLAGGSDIQYF.

V gene TRBV29-1 combines with J gene TRBJ2-4; 10 nucleotides line up with TRBD1. The J call may be in error: the DNA end matches TRBJ2-7 better. The CDR3 is 12 residues long. Germline CDR1 is SQVTM and CDR2 is ANQGSEA. The CDR3 DNA reads as TGCAGCGCCGGACAGGGGGAACACGAGCAGTACTTC. This encodes CSAGQGEHEQYF.

This clonotype was observed at least ten times. The CDR3 loop reads CSASFQDNSPLHF. The CDR3 DNA reads as TGCAGTGCTAGCTTCCAGGATAATTCACCCCTCCACTTT. V and J are TRBV20-1 and TRBJ1-6; D is unclear. The germline V gene encodes CDR1 DFQATT and CDR2 SNEGSKA (reference sequence). The CDR3 is 13 residues long. The V end lost 3 bases, the J end lost 5 bases, and 8 bases lay between the germline ends.

Many counts were recorded for this clonotype. The gene calls are TRBV6-2 or TRBV6-3 and TRBJ2-2; 7 positions match TRBD1. The J segment lost 4 bases and the V segment lost 5 bases, leaving 4 bases of the junction unmatched. This CDR3 has 14 residues. The germline CDR1 and CDR2 sequences are MNHEY and SVGEGT. The CDR3 loop reads CASSVDRVTGELFF. CDR3 bases: TGTGCCAGCAGTGTCGACAGGGTCACCGGGGAGCTGTTTTTT.

This sequence joins TRBV20-1 and TRBJ2-3, with TRBD2 matching over 7 bases. V shed 6 bases, J shed 2 bases, and the junction held 8 bases outside the gene matches. Germline V CDR1 and CDR2: DFQATT, SNEGSKA (reference sequence). This CDR3 is built from 14 residues. DNA of the CDR3: TGCAGTGCCAGTTCTAGCGGCGACACAGATACGCAGTATTTT. Translating it yields CSASSSGDTDTQYF.

The table lists this clonotype with many counts. This chain links TRBV7-9 with TRBJ2-3; unclear D gene. CDR3 size: 14 residues. CDR1 and CDR2 (germline): SEHNR, FQNEAQ (reference sequence). The ends were cut back, 2 bases at V and 2 bases at J, with 8 bases in the middle. CDR3 residues: CASSLSANTDTQYF. For the CDR3, the DNA is TGTGCCAGCAGCTTAAGTGCAAACACAGATACGCAGTATTTT.

The chain links TRBV5-1 to TRBJ1-6; no clear D gene. The V end lost 0 bases, the J end lost 3 bases, and 10 bases lay between the germline ends. Germline V lookup: CDR1 SGHRS, CDR2 YFSETQ. The CDR3 covers 16 residues. The CDR3 coding sequence is TGCGCCAGCAGCTTGGATGGGGTATACTATAATTCACCCCTCCACTTT. This translates into CASSLDGVYYNSPLHF. Based on the CDR3 plus reference TRBV5-1 and TRBJ1-6, the full variable domain is KAGVTQTPRYLIKTRGQQVTLSCSPISGHRSVSWYQQTPGQGLQFLFEYFSETQRNKGNFPGRFSGRQFSNSRSEMNVSTLELGDSALYLCASSLDGVYYNSPLHFGNGTRLTVT.

This clonotype was seen only once. V and J are TRBV20-1 and TRBJ1-1; D possibly corresponds to TRBD1 (5 bases). The CDR3 extends over 14 amino acids. V dropped 3 bases and J dropped 0 bases, with 11 bases sitting between them. The germline CDR1 and CDR2 sequences are DFQATT and SNEGSKA (reference sequence). The CDR3 reads CSARGGRLNTEAFF. CDR3 coding DNA: TGCAGTGCTAGGGGGGGACGGCTGAACACTGAAGCTTTCTTT.

The CDR3 DNA follows: TGCAGTGCCCCCCAGGCGGGACAGACCTCGAGGGAGCAGTTCTTC. It encodes CSAPQAGQTSREQFF. The chain combines TRBV20-1 with TRBJ2-1; weak D call: TRBD1 (7 bases). Germline assignment: CDR1 DFQATT and CDR2 SNEGSKA (reference sequence). The CDR3 length is 15 residues. Trimming removed 6 bases from V and 10 bases from J, with 25 bases in between.

This sequence joins TRBV28 and TRBJ2-7; the D is unclear. Deletions cut 10 bases from V and 3 bases from J, with 13 bases between. The CDR3 sequence is 12 residues long. Germline V gene sequence: CDR1 MDHEN, CDR2 SYDVKM. The CDR3 region has the DNA TGTGCCACGACCCAGATGAGCTACGAGCAGTACTTC. Protein sequence: CATTQMSYEQYF.

The chain combines TRBV20-1 with TRBJ2-5, with D uncertain. Deletions cut 3 bases from V and 2 bases from J, with 7 bases between. CDR1 is DFQATT and CDR2 is SNEGSKA in the germline V gene (reference sequence). CDR3 size: 12 residues. CDR3 protein: CSASPQQETQYF. In DNA, the CDR3 is TGCAGTGCTAGCCCCCAGCAAGAGACCCAGTACTTC.

The chain combines TRBV27 with TRBJ1-4, with D unclear. The germline V gene has CDR1 MNHEY and CDR2 SMNVEV (reference sequence). Trimming stripped 1 base from V and 0 bases from J, with 3 bases between. The CDR3 is 14 amino acids. The chain's CDR3 is CASSLFATNEKLFF. Here the CDR3 DNA reads TGTGCCAGCAGTTTATTTGCAACTAATGAAAAACTGTTTTTT.